A selection of T cell receptor beta chains follows, all from one sample in a study of blood T cell repertoires in COVID-19. Method: immunoSEQ multiplex PCR; TCRdb's copy keeps in-frame clones and lacks some. The sample lists roughly 180,000 clones; approximately 82% were seen once. Sequencing was done on a sample of PBMCs or T cells enriched from blood (not recorded which). These receptors all stem from a man aged 55 to 70 who had recovered from COVID-19. CDR3s include the opening cysteine and the closing phenylalanine or tryptophan. D genes are given only for firm matches. The size of a clone is reported for some rows only, either as once, few or many, or as a class for expanded clones.

clone_size	d_call	v_call	j_call	cdr3_nt	cdr3_aa
-	-	TRBV10-1	TRBJ2-5	TGCGCCAGCCGAGGGTGGTTGCACCAAGAGACCCAGTACTTC	CASRGWLHQETQYF
-	-	TRBV28	TRBJ1-2	TGTGCCAGCAGCCCACCTCGGGGGGGGCGGTATGGCTACACCTTC	CASSPPRGGRYGYTF
once	-	TRBV5-5	TRBJ2-7	TGTGCCAGCAGCTTGGGCACACCCGAGCAGTACTTC	CASSLGTPEQYF
-	TRBD1	TRBV9	TRBJ2-2	TGTGCCAGCAGCGTAGTCGTAGGACAGGGGAACGGGGAGCTGTTTTTT	CASSVVVGQGNGELFF
-	-	TRBV7-9	TRBJ1-1	TGTGCCAGCAGCTTACCGCAGGGGATGAACACTGAAGCTTTCTTT	CASSLPQGMNTEAFF
few	-	TRBV5-1	TRBJ2-2	TGCGCCAGCAGCCACACAGTACCCCTGAACACCGGGGAGCTGTTTTTT	CASSHTVPLNTGELFF
-	TRBD2	TRBV14	TRBJ2-7	TGTGCCAGCAGCCCTTCAATTTCGGTAGCGGGTTATTCCTACGAGCAGTACTTC	CASSPSISVAGYSYEQYF
-	-	TRBV9	TRBJ1-6	TGTGCCAGCAGCGTGCAACAGTATAATTCACCCCTCCACTTT	CASSVQQYNSPLHF
-	-	TRBV2	TRBJ2-5	TGTGCCAGCAGTAAGGACTCGGAAGAGACCCAGTACTTC	CASSKDSEETQYF
-	-	TRBV10-3	TRBJ1-4	TGTGCCATCAGTGAGTCGAGAAGGGCCGGAGCGGATGAAAAACTGTTTTTT	CAISESRRAGADEKLFF
-	TRBD2	TRBV28	TRBJ2-1	TGTGCCAGCAGTTTATCCCTAGCGGGAGAGACCCATGAGCAGTTCTTC	CASSLSLAGETHEQFF
-	-	TRBV2	TRBJ2-5	TGTGCCAGCTCCCGAGACCAGGGGGAGACCCAGTACTTC	CASSRDQGETQYF
-	-	TRBV7-9	TRBJ1-2	TGTGCCAGCACTGCGGGGGGTAACTATGGCTACACCTTC	CASTAGGNYGYTF
-	TRBD2	TRBV29-1	TRBJ2-3	TGCAGCGTTGATAGCGGGAGCACAGATACGCAGTATTTT	CSVDSGSTDTQYF
-	-	TRBV7-2	TRBJ2-1	TGTGCCAGCAGCTTAGATTACGGAGGTTACAATGAGCAGTTCTTC	CASSLDYGGYNEQFF
few	-	TRBV5-6	TRBJ1-2	TGTGCCAGCAGCTCCAGGTCCTCATTCCCCCCCTATGGCTACACCTTC	CASSSRSSFPPYGYTF
-	-	TRBV7-2	TRBJ2-5	TGTGCCAGCAGCTTAGTACTAGGTCCTCAAGAGACCCAGTACTTC	CASSLVLGPQETQYF
-	-	TRBV5-5	TRBJ2-5	TGTGCCAGCAGCTTTACTAGTGGAGAGACCCAGTACTTC	CASSFTSGETQYF
once	-	TRBV5-4	TRBJ2-7	TGTGCCAGCAGCCCCACCCCAGGCAGGTACGAGCAGTACTTC	CASSPTPGRYEQYF
-	TRBD2	TRBV3-1/TRBV3-2	TRBJ2-3	TGTGCCAGCAGCCGAACTAGCGGGAGCACAGATACGCAGTATTTT	CASSRTSGSTDTQYF
-	TRBD2	TRBV10-3	TRBJ2-5	TGTGCCATCAGTGAGTTAGCGGGAGTTGGAGAGACCCAGTACTTC	CAISELAGVGETQYF
-	TRBD1	TRBV2	TRBJ1-2	TGTGCCAGCAGACCCACCGGACAGGGGGTTGGCTACACCTTC	CASRPTGQGVGYTF
-	TRBD1	TRBV7-2	TRBJ1-6	TGTGCCAGCAGCTTAGGAGGGACAGCTAATTCACCCCTCCACTTT	CASSLGGTANSPLHF
-	-	TRBV6-5	TRBJ2-7	TGTGCCAGCAGATACGGGGCCATAGGGGGATCCTACGAGCAGTACTTC	CASRYGAIGGSYEQYF
-	-	TRBV7-9	TRBJ2-1	TGTGCCAGCACCCAATCCCCAGAGCAGTTCTTC	CASTQSPEQFF
-	TRBD2	TRBV4-2	TRBJ2-3	TGTGCCAGCAGCCAAGGCCCGGGGCTAGCGGATAAGGCAGATACGCAGTATTTT	CASSQGPGLADKADTQYF
once	TRBD2	TRBV7-2	TRBJ2-2	TGTGCCAGCAGCTTATCCCTAGCGGGGGCCAACACCGGGGAGCTGTTTTTT	CASSLSLAGANTGELFF
-	TRBD1	TRBV27	TRBJ2-1	TGTGCCAGCGGGACAGGGGGACGACGAGGCGGGAGGGCCGGCGAGCAGTTCTTC	CASGTGGRRGGRAGEQFF
once	-	TRBV7-2	TRBJ2-1	TGTGCCAGCAGCTTAGCCCTTTACAATGAGCAGTTCTTC	CASSLALYNEQFF
-	TRBD1	TRBV9	TRBJ2-7	TGTGCCAGCAGTACAGGGGGCTACGAGCAGTACTTC	CASSTGGYEQYF
-	-	TRBV9	TRBJ1-1	TGTGCCAGCAGCGTAGCAGGGGCTACTGAAGCTTTCTTT	CASSVAGATEAFF
-	-	TRBV30	TRBJ1-2	TGTGCCTGGAGTGTGGGGAGTTGGTCTAGCGGCTACACCTTC	CAWSVGSWSSGYTF
-	TRBD1	TRBV19	TRBJ2-2	TGTGCCAGTAGCTTGGACAGGGGGCTAGCCGGGGAGCTGTTTTTT	CASSLDRGLAGELFF
-	TRBD2	TRBV24-1	TRBJ2-3	TGTGCCACCAGTGATCCAACAAGCGGGAGCCCCGCAGATACGCAGTATTTT	CATSDPTSGSPADTQYF
-	TRBD1	TRBV27	TRBJ2-1	TGTGCCAGCAGTCCCCTTTCTGGGACAGGGACTTACAATGAGCAGTTCTTC	CASSPLSGTGTYNEQFF
-	TRBD1	TRBV29-1	TRBJ2-5	TGCAGCGCCGAAGGGACAGCAAAAGAGACCCAGTACTTC	CSAEGTAKETQYF
few	TRBD1	TRBV28	TRBJ2-3	TGTGCCAGCACCCCCGGACAGGGGGCGCGGAATACGCAGTATTTT	CASTPGQGARNTQYF
-	TRBD2	TRBV9	TRBJ2-2	TGTGCCAGCAGCCTAGCGGGAAGCAACACCGGGGAGCTGTTTTTT	CASSLAGSNTGELFF
-	TRBD2	TRBV7-2	TRBJ2-3	TGTGCCAGCAGTCTGACTAGCCGAAGCACAGATACGCAGTATTTT	CASSLTSRSTDTQYF
-	TRBD1	TRBV5-1	TRBJ1-4	TGCGCCAGCAGCTTGGCTGGGGGGACAGGATCCGAAAAACTGTTTTTT	CASSLAGGTGSEKLFF
few	-	TRBV5-5	TRBJ2-7	TGTGCCAGCGGGGAGACTATCGTCTACGAGCAGTACTTC	CASGETIVYEQYF
-	-	TRBV27	TRBJ1-1	TGTGCCAGCAGTTCGGCAGGTAGGATGAACACTGAAGCTTTCTTT	CASSSAGRMNTEAFF
-	-	TRBV23-1	TRBJ1-4	TGCGCCAGCAGTCCTGGGACACGAAGGGATGAAAAACTGTTTTTT	CASSPGTRRDEKLFF
-	TRBD1	TRBV6-5	TRBJ1-3	TGTGCCAGCAGTATGACAGGGCCTGGAAACACCATATATTTT	CASSMTGPGNTIYF
-	-	TRBV5-3	TRBJ1-2	TGTGCCAGAAGCTTGGCGGTAAACTATGGCTACACCTTC	CARSLAVNYGYTF